This T cell receptor beta chain appears in the sequencing data of a study of blood T cells in healthy people across ages. Broader study findings: Estimated diversity that came from one million T cells was considered an underestimate. Naive CD4+ cells and diversity were both higher in long-lived donors than in aged donors.

The second PCR ran roughly 6 to 12 cycles with a sample-barcoded 5' primer and J-beta primers. Using its own MiXCR run on the 5' RACE reads, TCRdb lists one record per CDR3 protein. Among about 1.8 million distinct CDR3 sequences listed, just under 50% were seen once. In its sample, this clonotype was seen once. What it binds is not known. This CDR3 spans 15 amino acids. Germline V gene lookup returns CDR1 SEHNR and CDR2 FQNEAQ (reference sequence). V was cut by 4 bases and J by 13 bases, with 23 bases left in between. Healthy Russian Caucasian donors spanned ages roughly 6 to 100 years. The total RNA that was extracted per sample amounted to at least 5 micrograms.

This sequence joins TRBV7-9 and TRBJ2-4, with a possible D match to TRBD1 (6 bases). Sequencing was carried out using blood. The receptor's source is a woman aged 35 to 49 in good health. CDR3 DNA: TGTGCCAGCAGCTCGAGGGGGTTTGACTACAATGAGCAGTACTTC. Protein product: CASSSRGFDYNEQYF.